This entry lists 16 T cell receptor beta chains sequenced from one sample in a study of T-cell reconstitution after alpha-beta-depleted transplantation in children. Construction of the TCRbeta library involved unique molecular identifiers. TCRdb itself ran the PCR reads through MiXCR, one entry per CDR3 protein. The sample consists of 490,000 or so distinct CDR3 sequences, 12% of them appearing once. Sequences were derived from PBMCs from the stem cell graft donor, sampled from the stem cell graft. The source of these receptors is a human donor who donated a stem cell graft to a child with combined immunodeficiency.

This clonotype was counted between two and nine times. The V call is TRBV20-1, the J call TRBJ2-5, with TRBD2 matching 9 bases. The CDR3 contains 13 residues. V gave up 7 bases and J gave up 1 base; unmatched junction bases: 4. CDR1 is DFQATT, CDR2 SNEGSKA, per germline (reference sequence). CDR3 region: CSGLADFQETQYF. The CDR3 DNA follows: TGCAGTGGACTAGCGGACTTCCAAGAGACCCAGTACTTC.

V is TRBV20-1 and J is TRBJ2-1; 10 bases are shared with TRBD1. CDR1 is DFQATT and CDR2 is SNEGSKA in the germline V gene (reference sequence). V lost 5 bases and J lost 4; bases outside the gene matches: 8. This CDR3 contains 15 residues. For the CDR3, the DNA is TGCAGTGCTCACCCCCTGGACAGGGGGTACAATGAGCAGTTCTTC. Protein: CSAHPLDRGYNEQFF.

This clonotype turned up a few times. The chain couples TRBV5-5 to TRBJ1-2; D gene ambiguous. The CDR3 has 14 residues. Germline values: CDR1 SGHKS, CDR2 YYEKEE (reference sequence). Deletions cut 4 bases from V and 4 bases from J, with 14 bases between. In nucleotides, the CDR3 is TGTGCCAGCAGCCTACGCCTTAGACGCTATGGCTACACCTTC. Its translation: CASSLRLRRYGYTF.

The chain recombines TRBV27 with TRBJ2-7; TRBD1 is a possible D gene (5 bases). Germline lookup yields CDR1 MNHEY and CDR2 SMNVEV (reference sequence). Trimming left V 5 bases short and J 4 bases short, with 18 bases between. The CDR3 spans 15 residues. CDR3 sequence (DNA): TGTGCCAGCAGTCCCCGAAGGGGAAACCCATACGAGCAGTACTTC. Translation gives CASSPRRGNPYEQYF.

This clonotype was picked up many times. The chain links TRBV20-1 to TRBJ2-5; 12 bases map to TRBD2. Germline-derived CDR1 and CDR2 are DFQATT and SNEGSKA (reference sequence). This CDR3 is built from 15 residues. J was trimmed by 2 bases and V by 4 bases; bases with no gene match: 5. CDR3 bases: TGCAGTGCTATCGGACTAGCGGGGATGCAAGAGACCCAGTACTTC. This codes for CSAIGLAGMQETQYF.

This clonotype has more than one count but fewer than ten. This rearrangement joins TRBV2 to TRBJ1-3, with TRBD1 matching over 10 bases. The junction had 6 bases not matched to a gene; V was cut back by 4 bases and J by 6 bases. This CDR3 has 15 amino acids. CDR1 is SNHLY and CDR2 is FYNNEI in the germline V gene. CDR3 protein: CASSGGQGVSNTIYF. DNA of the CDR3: TGTGCCAGCAGTGGCGGACAGGGGGTTTCAAACACCATATATTTT.

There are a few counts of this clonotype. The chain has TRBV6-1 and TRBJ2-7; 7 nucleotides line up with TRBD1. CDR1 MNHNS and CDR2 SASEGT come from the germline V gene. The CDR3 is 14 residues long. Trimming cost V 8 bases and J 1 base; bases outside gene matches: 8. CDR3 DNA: TGTGCCAGCTCAGACAGGGCCCTATCCTACGAGCAGTACTTC. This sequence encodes CASSDRALSYEQYF.

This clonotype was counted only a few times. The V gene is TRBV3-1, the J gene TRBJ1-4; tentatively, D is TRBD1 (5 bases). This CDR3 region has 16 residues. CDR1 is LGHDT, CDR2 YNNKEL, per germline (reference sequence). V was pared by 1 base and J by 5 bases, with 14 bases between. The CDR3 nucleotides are TGTGCCAGCAGCCAAGGGAACAGGTTAATAAATGAAAAACTGTTTTTT. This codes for CASSQGNRLINEKLFF.

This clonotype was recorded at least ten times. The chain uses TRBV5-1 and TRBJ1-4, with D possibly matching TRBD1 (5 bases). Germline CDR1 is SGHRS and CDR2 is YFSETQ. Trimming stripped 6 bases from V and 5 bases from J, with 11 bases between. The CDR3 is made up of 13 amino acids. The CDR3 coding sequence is TGCGCCAGCAAGACGGCAGGGAATGAAAAACTGTTTTTT. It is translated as CASKTAGNEKLFF. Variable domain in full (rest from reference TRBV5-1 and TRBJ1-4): KAGVTQTPRYLIKTRGQQVTLSCSPISGHRSVSWYQQTPGQGLQFLFEYFSETQRNKGNFPGRFSGRQFSNSRSEMNVSTLELGDSALYLCASKTAGNEKLFFGSGTQLSVL.

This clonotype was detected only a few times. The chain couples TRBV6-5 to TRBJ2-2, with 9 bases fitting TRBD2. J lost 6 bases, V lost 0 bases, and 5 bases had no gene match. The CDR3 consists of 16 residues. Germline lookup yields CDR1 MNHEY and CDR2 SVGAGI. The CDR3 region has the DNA TGTGCCAGCAGTTACTCGATGCGGGAGGGCGCCGGGGAGCTGTTTTTT. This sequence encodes CASSYSMREGAGELFF.

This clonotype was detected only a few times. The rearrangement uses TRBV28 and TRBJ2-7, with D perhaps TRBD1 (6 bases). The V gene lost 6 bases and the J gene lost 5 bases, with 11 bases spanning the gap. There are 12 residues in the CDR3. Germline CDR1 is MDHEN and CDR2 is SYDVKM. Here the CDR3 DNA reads TGTGCCAGCAGGGTAGGGGGACACGAGCAGTACTTC. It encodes CASRVGGHEQYF.

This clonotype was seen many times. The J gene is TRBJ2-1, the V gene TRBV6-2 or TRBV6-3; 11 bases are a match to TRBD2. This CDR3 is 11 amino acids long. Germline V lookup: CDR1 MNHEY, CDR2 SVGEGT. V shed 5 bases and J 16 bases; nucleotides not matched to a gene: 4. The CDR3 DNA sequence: TGTGCCAGCAGTCTAGCGGGAGGTCAATTCTTC. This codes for CASSLAGGQFF.

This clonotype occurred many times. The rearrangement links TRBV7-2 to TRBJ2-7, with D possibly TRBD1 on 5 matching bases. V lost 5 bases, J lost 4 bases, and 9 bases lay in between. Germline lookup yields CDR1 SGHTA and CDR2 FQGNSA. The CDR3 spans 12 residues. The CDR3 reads CASSPQVYEQYF. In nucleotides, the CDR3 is TGTGCCAGCAGCCCACAGGTTTACGAGCAGTACTTC.

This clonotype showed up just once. The CDR3 loop reads CASSLGLVWGFGYEQYF. The CDR3 coding sequence is TGTGCCAGCAGCCTGGGGCTCGTCTGGGGGTTTGGCTACGAGCAGTACTTC. V and J are TRBV5-6 and TRBJ2-7; D could derive from TRBD1 or TRBD2 (5 bases each). V dropped 4 bases and J dropped 3 bases, with 23 bases sitting between them. CDR1 and CDR2 (germline): SGHDT, YYEEEE. The CDR3 runs 17 residues.

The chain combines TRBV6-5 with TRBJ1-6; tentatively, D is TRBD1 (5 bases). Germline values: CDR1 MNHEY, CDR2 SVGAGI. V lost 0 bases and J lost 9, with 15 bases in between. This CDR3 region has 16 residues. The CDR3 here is CASSYSGQGEGSPLHF. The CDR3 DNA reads TGTGCCAGCAGTTACTCGGGGCAGGGCGAAGGTTCACCCCTCCACTTT.

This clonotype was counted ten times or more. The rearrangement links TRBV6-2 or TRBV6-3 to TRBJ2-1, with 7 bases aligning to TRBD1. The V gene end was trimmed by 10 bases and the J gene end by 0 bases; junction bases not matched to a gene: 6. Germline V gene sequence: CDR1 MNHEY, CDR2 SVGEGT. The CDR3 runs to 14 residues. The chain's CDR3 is CATQGQSSYNEQFF. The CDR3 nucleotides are TGTGCCACCCAGGGACAGAGCTCCTACAATGAGCAGTTCTTC.